These T cell receptor beta chains were read from a single sample in a study of shared clonotypes between healthy human individuals. Assay used: immunoSEQ multiplex PCR; TCRdb lists only in-frame clones, some missing. This sample has approximately 500,000 clones, with roughly 95% found just once. The sequencing input was naive CD4+ T cells sorted from blood. The receptors were gathered from a woman in her twenties or thirties in good health. CDR3s include the opening cysteine and the closing phenylalanine or tryptophan. The D gene is left open where the match is weak. Only some rows state a clone size, as once, few, many or a class for expanded clones.

j_call: TRBJ2-1; d_call: TRBD2; v_call: TRBV28; clone_size: -; cdr3_nt: TGTGCCAGCAGTTTAGCGGGGAGGGCCCTCAATGAGCAGTTCTTC; cdr3_aa: CASSLAGRALNEQFF
j_call: TRBJ2-1; d_call: -; v_call: TRBV29-1; clone_size: -; cdr3_nt: TGCAGCGTTGTTCCTAGCTCCTACAATGAGCAGTTCTTC; cdr3_aa: CSVVPSSYNEQFF
j_call: TRBJ2-7; d_call: -; v_call: TRBV28; clone_size: -; cdr3_nt: TGTGCCAGCAGACTGGCAGGACAGCTCTACGAGCAGTACTTC; cdr3_aa: CASRLAGQLYEQYF
j_call: TRBJ1-1; d_call: -; v_call: TRBV10-3; clone_size: -; cdr3_nt: TGTGCCATCAGTGATCCGGGCTTCAGCACTGAAGCTTTCTTT; cdr3_aa: CAISDPGFSTEAFF
j_call: TRBJ2-7; d_call: -; v_call: TRBV15; clone_size: -; cdr3_nt: TGTGCCACCAGCAGTAGCACAAGTACGGACGAGCAGTACTTC; cdr3_aa: CATSSSTSTDEQYF
j_call: TRBJ2-7; d_call: TRBD2; v_call: TRBV7-6; clone_size: -; cdr3_nt: TGTGCCAGCAGCTTAGGTTCGTCTAGCGGGGACCTCGAGCAGTACTTC; cdr3_aa: CASSLGSSSGDLEQYF
j_call: TRBJ2-7; d_call: -; v_call: TRBV19; clone_size: -; cdr3_nt: TGTGCCAGTAGTATAGGACCCGAGCAGTACTTC; cdr3_aa: CASSIGPEQYF
j_call: TRBJ1-2; d_call: TRBD1; v_call: TRBV6-5; clone_size: -; cdr3_nt: TGTGCCAGTCAACAGGGGGCAATGGGCTATGGCTACACCTTC; cdr3_aa: CASQQGAMGYGYTF
j_call: TRBJ1-2; d_call: -; v_call: TRBV29-1; clone_size: -; cdr3_nt: TGCAGCGCCGAATCCCCCGGGCTTCCTAGGGATGGCTACACCTTC; cdr3_aa: CSAESPGLPRDGYTF
j_call: TRBJ1-5; d_call: -; v_call: TRBV11-2; clone_size: -; cdr3_nt: TGTGCCAGCAGCTTAGTCGTGGATAGCAATCAGCCCCAGCATTTT; cdr3_aa: CASSLVVDSNQPQHF
j_call: TRBJ2-1; d_call: -; v_call: TRBV2; clone_size: -; cdr3_nt: TGTGCCAGCAGGTTAGATAGGGTCAGCTCCTACAATGAGCAGTTCTTC; cdr3_aa: CASRLDRVSSYNEQFF
j_call: TRBJ2-1; d_call: TRBD2; v_call: TRBV27; clone_size: once; cdr3_nt: TGTGCCAGCAGTTTATCCTGGGGCGGGAGTCGTCCCTACAATGAGCAGTTCTTC; cdr3_aa: CASSLSWGGSRPYNEQFF
j_call: TRBJ1-2; d_call: -; v_call: TRBV19; clone_size: -; cdr3_nt: TGTGCCAGTAGTATTGGTATGAGCGGGGGCTACACCTTC; cdr3_aa: CASSIGMSGGYTF
j_call: TRBJ2-2; d_call: TRBD1; v_call: TRBV5-1; clone_size: -; cdr3_nt: TGCGCCAGCAGCTCCCAGGGGGCGTGGACCGGGGAGCTGTTTTTT; cdr3_aa: CASSSQGAWTGELFF
j_call: TRBJ1-5; d_call: TRBD1; v_call: TRBV6-5; clone_size: few; cdr3_nt: TGTGCCAGCAGCTCGGGACAGCCCTATCAGCCCCAGCATTTT; cdr3_aa: CASSSGQPYQPQHF
j_call: TRBJ2-7; d_call: TRBD2; v_call: TRBV5-1; clone_size: -; cdr3_nt: TGCGCCAGCAGCAAACTAGCGGGAGGGTGGGGCGAGCAGTACTTC; cdr3_aa: CASSKLAGGWGEQYF
j_call: TRBJ1-1; d_call: -; v_call: TRBV7-8; clone_size: -; cdr3_nt: TGTGCCAGCAGCTTACTTGGACACCAGAACACTGAAGCTTTCTTT; cdr3_aa: CASSLLGHQNTEAFF
j_call: TRBJ1-4; d_call: -; v_call: TRBV18; clone_size: -; cdr3_nt: TGTGCCAGCTCACTTTCAGGACGCCGGTTGGGAGAAAAACTGTTTTTT; cdr3_aa: CASSLSGRRLGEKLFF
j_call: TRBJ2-3; d_call: TRBD1; v_call: TRBV5-1; clone_size: -; cdr3_nt: TGCGCCAGCAGCGTCAGGGACAGTAGCACAGATACGCAGTATTTT; cdr3_aa: CASSVRDSSTDTQYF
j_call: TRBJ2-5; d_call: TRBD2; v_call: TRBV4-1; clone_size: -; cdr3_nt: TGCGCCAGCAGCCAAGATCTTAGTTTTTTTTCGGGACTAGCTGTTCCGGAGACCCAGTACTTC; cdr3_aa: CASSQDLSFFSGLAVPETQYF
j_call: TRBJ2-1; d_call: TRBD2; v_call: TRBV11-1; clone_size: once; cdr3_nt: TGTGCCAGCAAATTAGCCAGCGGGAGGGGTGTGGAGCAGTTCTTC; cdr3_aa: CASKLASGRGVEQFF
j_call: TRBJ1-4; d_call: TRBD1; v_call: TRBV18; clone_size: -; cdr3_nt: TGTGCCAGCTCACCAAGGGACAGGAATGAAAAACTGTTTTTT; cdr3_aa: CASSPRDRNEKLFF
j_call: TRBJ2-4; d_call: -; v_call: TRBV18; clone_size: -; cdr3_nt: TGTGCCAGCTCACCATCGATACGGAACATTCAGTACTTC; cdr3_aa: CASSPSIRNIQYF
j_call: TRBJ1-4; d_call: -; v_call: TRBV7-9; clone_size: -; cdr3_nt: TGTGCCAGCAGCTTCGACGGATCTAATGAAAAACTGTTTTTT; cdr3_aa: CASSFDGSNEKLFF
j_call: TRBJ1-2; d_call: TRBD1; v_call: TRBV2; clone_size: -; cdr3_nt: TGTGCCAGCACCCAACAGGTGGAGGGGGCCAGTGGCTACACCTTC; cdr3_aa: CASTQQVEGASGYTF